These T cell receptor beta chains were read from a single sample in a study of T cells in Graves' hyperthyroidism and ophthalmopathy. Via MiXCR, TCRdb re-called the multiplex PCR reads, giving one row per CDR3 protein. This table holds more than 350,000 distinct CDR3 sequences, about 15% found once. Input material: blood. The receptor source for this set is a woman in her thirties with Graves' hyperthyroidism. Each CDR3 is given with its conserved first and last residue. A D gene is named only where the DNA matches it firmly. Some rows mark clone size as missing; the rest say once, few, many or name a class of expanded clone.

clone_size: many; d_call: TRBD2; cdr3_length: 13; j_call: TRBJ2-1; v_call: TRBV18; cdr3_aa: CASRAGDNNEQFF
clone_size: .; d_call: TRBD2; cdr3_length: 18; j_call: TRBJ2-7; v_call: TRBV4-1; cdr3_aa: CASSQDGTSGSNIYEQYF
clone_size: many; d_call: .; cdr3_length: 12; j_call: TRBJ2-7; v_call: TRBV3-1; cdr3_aa: CASSQARGEQYF
clone_size: few; d_call: .; cdr3_length: 15; j_call: TRBJ1-6; v_call: TRBV5-4; cdr3_aa: CASSLWGSYNSPLHF
clone_size: .; d_call: .; cdr3_length: 16; j_call: TRBJ1-3; v_call: TRBV9; cdr3_aa: CASSVDSGFSGNTIYF
clone_size: .; d_call: .; cdr3_length: 15; j_call: TRBJ1-2; v_call: TRBV20-1; cdr3_aa: CSARDLVRVSYGYTF
clone_size: .; d_call: TRBD2; cdr3_length: 14; j_call: TRBJ2-2; v_call: TRBV19; cdr3_aa: CAGRTSGNTGELFF
clone_size: few; d_call: TRBD2; cdr3_length: 17; j_call: TRBJ2-7; v_call: TRBV6-2/TRBV6-3; cdr3_aa: CASSYTYLAGESYEQYF
clone_size: .; d_call: .; cdr3_length: 13; j_call: TRBJ2-1; v_call: TRBV9; cdr3_aa: CASSVHSDNEQFF
clone_size: .; d_call: .; cdr3_length: 15; j_call: TRBJ2-1; v_call: TRBV27; cdr3_aa: CASSLLGLATNEQFF
clone_size: .; d_call: TRBD2; cdr3_length: 20; j_call: TRBJ2-7; v_call: TRBV28; cdr3_aa: CASTQTGGSGSPHPAYEQYF
clone_size: many; d_call: TRBD1; cdr3_length: 16; j_call: TRBJ2-1; v_call: TRBV18; cdr3_aa: CASSPLRGTGINEQFF
clone_size: few; d_call: TRBD1; cdr3_length: 15; j_call: TRBJ1-1; v_call: TRBV29-1; cdr3_aa: CSVEPDRGSWTEAFF
clone_size: .; d_call: .; cdr3_length: 17; j_call: TRBJ2-1; v_call: TRBV5-5; cdr3_aa: CASSLVGVTSSYNEQFF
clone_size: .; d_call: TRBD2; cdr3_length: 16; j_call: TRBJ2-1; v_call: TRBV20-1; cdr3_aa: CSARGGLAGGGNEQFF
clone_size: many; d_call: .; cdr3_length: 15; j_call: TRBJ2-7; v_call: TRBV5-1; cdr3_aa: CASSLTPDGSYEQYF
clone_size: .; d_call: TRBD1; cdr3_length: 16; j_call: TRBJ2-7; v_call: TRBV15; cdr3_aa: CATSRAAGTGSNEQYF
clone_size: .; d_call: .; cdr3_length: 13; j_call: TRBJ1-4; v_call: TRBV29-1; cdr3_aa: CSVETASREKLFF
clone_size: few; d_call: .; cdr3_length: 13; j_call: TRBJ1-2; v_call: TRBV29-1; cdr3_aa: CSAQRGGIYGYIF
clone_size: many; d_call: TRBD1; cdr3_length: 12; j_call: TRBJ1-1; v_call: TRBV7-6; cdr3_aa: CASSLAGGRAFF
clone_size: many; d_call: TRBD1; cdr3_length: 13; j_call: TRBJ2-7; v_call: TRBV2; cdr3_aa: CASRAGGFYEQYF
clone_size: .; d_call: .; cdr3_length: 12; j_call: TRBJ2-5; v_call: TRBV5-1; cdr3_aa: CASRLAQETQYF
clone_size: few; d_call: .; cdr3_length: 16; j_call: TRBJ2-1; v_call: TRBV6-1; cdr3_aa: CAATNLATSSYNEQFF
clone_size: many; d_call: TRBD1; cdr3_length: 15; j_call: TRBJ1-5; v_call: TRBV7-8; cdr3_aa: CASSRDRALGQPQHF